The present TCR beta chain was sequenced within a study of shared clonotypes between healthy human individuals. Study context: For every donor, three CD4 naive, three CD4 memory, two CD8 naive and one CD8 memory plates were used. Whole-study findings and limits: Memory subsets had estimated richness that was generally smaller than that of naive subsets.

Deep level was the assay's run setting. Authors' analysis steps: Filtering differed for immunoSEQ, which gave only junction sequences without quality scores. Repertoires were generated with immunoSEQ multiplex PCR, while TCRdb's copy carries only in-frame clones and drops some. V and J calls and clone size are given by that table; D and trimming were obtained from the DNA. Among over a million clones, about four fifths were seen once, and the ten largest hold more than 0.5%. Concerning this clone: What it recognizes is unknown.

The CDR3 is 17 amino acids. V was clipped by 5 bases and J by 4 bases; unmatched bases: 14. The germline CDR1 and CDR2 sequences are SGHVS and FQNEAQ. This sequence originates from a man between 18 and 35 years old in good health. Some clones in this sample may be carry-over from other donors' samples. The chain links TRBV7-8 to TRBJ2-3; 8 bases match TRBD2. Material: memory CD4+ T cells from PBMCs. Subset meaning: CD45RA-negative fraction. CDR3: CASSLRLAPSKADTQYF. The CDR3 nucleotides read TGTGCCAGCAGCCTCAGACTAGCGCCGAGTAAGGCAGATACGCAGTATTTT.